The present T cell receptor (beta chain) was sequenced within a study of tumor-infiltrating lymphocytes in primary liver carcinoma (dated by TCRdb to 2017 to 2019). Turning to the overall study: Surgical resection was performed in China between 2015 and early 2016 on 5 or 6 patients with histopathologically diagnosed primary liver carcinoma. The five patients, three men and two women aged 30 to 69 years, had hepatocellular carcinoma (four) or combined HCC and intrahepatic cholangiocarcinoma (one). The tumors of the five patients were staged as T1-T3 N0M0, with maximum diameters ranging from 4.2 to 10 cm. Each sample produced about 3.5 to 7.13 million productive TCRbeta reads, and read depth showed no significant difference between tissue types. For each liver tumor, the study sampled five regions along with adjacent normal tissue and blood, and applied TCRbeta repertoire sequencing, expression microarrays and whole-exome sequencing. A total of 35 specimens from 5 patients went through TCRbeta repertoire sequencing, namely 25 tumor regions, 5 adjacent noncancerous liver tissues and 5 peripheral blood samples. Reproducibility between technical replicate repertoires was high, with correlation coefficients above 0.95 and mean shared-clone rates roughly 0.87. The full study reports these points: Compared with blood, tumors had a significantly larger share of the repertoire taken up by the top 250 clones (p = 0.039). Because sequencing covered only the TCR beta chain and unpaired alpha chains were not captured, true repertoire diversity is likely underestimated. Bulk unsorted samples precluded comparing CD4+ and CD8+ T cell repertoires. Repertoire overlap was higher between tumor regions (mean about 36%) than tumor-adjacent (17%) or tumor-blood (approximately 14%) pairs, consistent with antigen-driven expansion. The study included only five patients, and the authors note findings should be validated in a larger study.

Blood RNA was extracted from unsorted whole blood with TRIzol reagent; germline DNA came from the DNeasy Blood & Tissue kit. At the time of sampling, the patients were treatment-naive and had chronic HBV infection. Roughly 4 milliliters of peripheral blood were collected into K2EDTA tubes before surgery. Between the V and J ends, shortened by 5 bases and 3 bases respectively, the junction contains 7 bases. From the cysteine through the phenylalanine, the CDR3 covers 11 amino acids. This entry keeps only the CDR3 DNA: 33 bases, framed from base 1. For CDR1 and CDR2, the germline V gene lists SQVTM and ANQGSEA. Regarding this clonotype: It lacks a known antigen. The input lacks base qualities; no much larger clone sits a single base away.

Using a constant-region primer and ProtoScript II reverse transcriptase, TCRbeta-specific cDNA was reverse-transcribed from about 460 ng total RNA. Construction of the TCRbeta libraries relied on three nested rounds of multiplex PCR, following a slightly modified ARM-PCR procedure. Multiplex TRBV1-TRBV30 forward primers and a Cbeta reverse primer were used in the first two PCR rounds, each of which was run for approximately 11 cycles. Sample barcodes and Illumina adapters were attached in a final 25-cycle PCR using Deep VentR polymerase. Amplicons of 200-500 bp were gel-purified with a QIAquick gel extraction kit before sequencing. An Illumina HiSeq 2500 was used to sequence the TCRbeta amplicons, generating 250-bp paired-end reads. The study's own analysis went as follows. Quality trimming of reads was performed with Trimmomatic v0.33, and paired reads were merged with FLASH v1.2.11 so that full CDR3 sequences could be recovered. MiGEC v1.2.1b assigned V, D and J germline segments to the rearranged TCRbeta sequences. Clonotype statistics and Shannon-Wiener diversity indices were computed with VDJtools v1.0.0. Except for diversity analysis, only the 250 most abundant clonotypes of each sample were used in subsequent analyses to reduce sampling bias. The raw public reads went through TCRdb reprocessing: fastp at Q25, MiXCR clone calling, in-frame beta chains kept. Rows are combined by CDR3 protein, so each entry shows the most common genes and DNA. The V and J calls here are based on TCRdb, not the publication. The sample table records approximately 330,000 distinct CDR3 sequences; approximately 64% of these occur just once. Together, the top ten hold under 8% of the sample.

This receptor was identified in a man aged 35 to 55 with primary liver carcinoma and hepatitis B virus infection. This chain is built from TRBV29-1 and TRBJ1-1; the D gene identity is not certain. Sequencing input: peripheral blood. The DNA sequence is as follows: TGCAGCGTTAGGGTCTACACTGAAGCTTTCTTT. Translated, this gives CSVRVYTEAFF.